This TCR beta chain was sequenced in a study of response to subunit inactivated influenza vaccine. Study observations and caveats: The authors offered the suggestion that each seasonal influenza vaccination recruits few new T cells.

Unmatched junction bases numbered 4, after V lost 9 bases and J lost 5 bases. The CDR3 covers 12 residues. CDR1 is ENHRY, CDR2 SYGVKD, per germline. This clonotype was observed a few times. Its antigen is still unknown. TCRdb processed the RT-PCR reads anew with MiXCR; each CDR3 protein has one entry. Of over 400,000 distinct CDR3 sequences listed, over 9.5% were seen once; the top ten hold approximately 12%. The sequences come from PBMCs from blood, collected roughly 45 days after vaccination. The V gene is TRBV10-3, the J gene TRBJ2-1; 7 bases align to TRBD1. The receptor was derived from a man in his fifties or sixties who received an inactivated influenza vaccine. CDR3 residues: CAINTGDNEQFF. In nucleotides, the CDR3 is TGTGCCATAAATACAGGGGACAATGAGCAGTTCTTC.